This TCR beta chain was sequenced for a study of shared clonotypes between healthy human individuals. J gave up 4 bases and V 4 bases, and 12 bases lay outside the gene matches. The CDR3 is 18 amino acids. The germline CDR1 and CDR2 sequences are SGHRS and YFSETQ. Assay: immunoSEQ multiplex PCR; the TCRdb copy retains only in-frame clones and omits some. The data contain roughly 330,000 clones, around 67% of them singletons. This clone was detected many times. This clonotype was sampled from a man aged 25-40 years in good health. The rearrangement joins TRBV5-1 to TRBJ2-5; TRBD2 agrees at 14 bases. Sequencing was done on a sample of memory CD4+ T cells sorted from blood. The subset denotes: CD45RA-negative fraction. The CDR3 spells CASSQLPGLAGAGETQYF. In DNA, the CDR3 is TGCGCCAGCAGCCAATTACCGGGACTAGCGGGAGCGGGAGAGACCCAGTACTTC.